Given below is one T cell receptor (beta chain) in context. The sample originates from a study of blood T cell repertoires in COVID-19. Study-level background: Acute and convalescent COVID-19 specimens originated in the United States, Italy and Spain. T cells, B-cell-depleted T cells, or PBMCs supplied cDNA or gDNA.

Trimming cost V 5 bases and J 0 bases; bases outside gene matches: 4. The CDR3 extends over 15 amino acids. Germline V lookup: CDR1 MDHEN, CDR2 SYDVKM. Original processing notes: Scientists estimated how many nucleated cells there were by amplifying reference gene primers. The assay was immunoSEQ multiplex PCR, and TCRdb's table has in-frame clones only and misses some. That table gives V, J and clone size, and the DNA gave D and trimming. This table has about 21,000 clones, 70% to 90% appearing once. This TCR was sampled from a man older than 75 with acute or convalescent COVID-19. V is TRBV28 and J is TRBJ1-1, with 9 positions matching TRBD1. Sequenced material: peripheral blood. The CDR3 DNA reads TGTGCCAGCAGTGAACGGACAGGGGTGAACACTGAAGCTTTCTTT. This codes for CASSERTGVNTEAFF.